This T cell receptor (beta chain) was profiled in a study of blood T cells in healthy people across ages. V lost 5 bases to trimming and J lost 0 bases, with 11 bases between them. The CDR3 spans 14 residues. Overall study results and limits: Roughly linear declines in TCR beta diversity per million T cells occurred with age. Diversity estimated from one million T cells was considered an underestimate.

This clonotype was seen more than once but under ten times. Its target is unknown. Combining a sample-barcoded 5' primer with a J-beta primer mix, a second PCR ran for 7 to 11 cycles. Each CDR3 protein is one row after TCRdb ran MiXCR on the 5' RACE reads. Of some 690,000 distinct CDR3 sequences in the sample, about a fifth were seen once. The chain has TRBV12-3 or TRBV12-4 and TRBJ2-7, with D possibly TRBD1 on 6 matching bases. The source material was blood. The sequence derives from a man aged 65 to 79 in good health. This CDR3 reads CASSVQQGSYEQYF. The CDR3 DNA reads TGTGCCAGCAGTGTCCAACAGGGCTCCTACGAGCAGTACTTC.